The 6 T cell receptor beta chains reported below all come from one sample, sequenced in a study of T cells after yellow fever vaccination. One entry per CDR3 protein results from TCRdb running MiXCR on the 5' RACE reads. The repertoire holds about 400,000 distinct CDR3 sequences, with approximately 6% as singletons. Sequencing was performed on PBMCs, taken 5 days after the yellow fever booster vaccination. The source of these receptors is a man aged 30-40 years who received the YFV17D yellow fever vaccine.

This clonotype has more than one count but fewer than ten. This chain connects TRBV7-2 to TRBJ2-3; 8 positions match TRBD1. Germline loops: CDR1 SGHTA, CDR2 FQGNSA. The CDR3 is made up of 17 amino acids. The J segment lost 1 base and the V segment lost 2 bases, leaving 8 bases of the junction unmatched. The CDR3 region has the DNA TGTGCCAGCAGCTTACGGTTTCCGGGACAGGGCACAGATACGCAGTATTTT. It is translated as CASSLRFPGQGTDTQYF.

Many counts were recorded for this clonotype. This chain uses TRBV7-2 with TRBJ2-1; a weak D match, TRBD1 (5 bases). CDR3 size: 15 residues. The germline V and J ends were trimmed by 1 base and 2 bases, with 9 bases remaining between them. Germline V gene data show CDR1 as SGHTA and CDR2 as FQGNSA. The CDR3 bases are TGTGCCAGCAGCTTAGATCCAGGGACCTACAATGAGCAGTTCTTC. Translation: CASSLDPGTYNEQFF.

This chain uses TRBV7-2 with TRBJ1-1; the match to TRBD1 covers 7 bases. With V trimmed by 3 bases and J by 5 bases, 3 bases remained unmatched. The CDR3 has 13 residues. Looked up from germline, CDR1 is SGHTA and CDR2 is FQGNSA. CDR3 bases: TGTGCCAGCAGCTTTACAGGGGTTACTGAAGCTTTCTTT. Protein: CASSFTGVTEAFF.

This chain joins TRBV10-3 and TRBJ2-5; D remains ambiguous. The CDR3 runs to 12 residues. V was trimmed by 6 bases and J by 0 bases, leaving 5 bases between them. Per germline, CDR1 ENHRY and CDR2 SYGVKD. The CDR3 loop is CAIRGNQETQYF. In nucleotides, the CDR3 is TGTGCCATCAGGGGCAACCAAGAGACCCAGTACTTC.

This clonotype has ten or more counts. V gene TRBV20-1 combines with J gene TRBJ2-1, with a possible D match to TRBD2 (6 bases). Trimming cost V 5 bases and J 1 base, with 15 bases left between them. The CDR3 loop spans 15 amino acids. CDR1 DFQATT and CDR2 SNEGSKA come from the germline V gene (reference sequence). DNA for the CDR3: TGCAGTGCTCACCTTCTAGCGCAATCCTACAATGAGCAGTTCTTC. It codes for CSAHLLAQSYNEQFF.

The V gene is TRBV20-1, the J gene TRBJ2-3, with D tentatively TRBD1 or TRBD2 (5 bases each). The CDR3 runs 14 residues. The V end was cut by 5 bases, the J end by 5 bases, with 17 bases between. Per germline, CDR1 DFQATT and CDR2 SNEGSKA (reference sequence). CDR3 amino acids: CSALRGQGRDTQYF. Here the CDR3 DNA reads TGCAGTGCTCTCCGAGGGCAGGGAAGAGATACGCAGTATTTT.